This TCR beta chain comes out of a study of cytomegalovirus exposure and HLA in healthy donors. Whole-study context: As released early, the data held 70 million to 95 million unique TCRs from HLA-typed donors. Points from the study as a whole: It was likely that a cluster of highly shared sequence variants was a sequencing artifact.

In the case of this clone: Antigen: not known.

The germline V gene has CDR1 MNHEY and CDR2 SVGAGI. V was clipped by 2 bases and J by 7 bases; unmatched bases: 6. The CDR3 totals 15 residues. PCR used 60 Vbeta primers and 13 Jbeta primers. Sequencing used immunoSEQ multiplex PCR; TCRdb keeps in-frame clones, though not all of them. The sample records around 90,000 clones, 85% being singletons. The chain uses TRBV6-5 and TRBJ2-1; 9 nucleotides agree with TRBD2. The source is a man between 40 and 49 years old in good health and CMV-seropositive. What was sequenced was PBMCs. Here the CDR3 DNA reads TGTGCCAGCAGTTACCTTGCGGGGGGGCAAAATGAGCAGTTCTTC. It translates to CASSYLAGGQNEQFF.